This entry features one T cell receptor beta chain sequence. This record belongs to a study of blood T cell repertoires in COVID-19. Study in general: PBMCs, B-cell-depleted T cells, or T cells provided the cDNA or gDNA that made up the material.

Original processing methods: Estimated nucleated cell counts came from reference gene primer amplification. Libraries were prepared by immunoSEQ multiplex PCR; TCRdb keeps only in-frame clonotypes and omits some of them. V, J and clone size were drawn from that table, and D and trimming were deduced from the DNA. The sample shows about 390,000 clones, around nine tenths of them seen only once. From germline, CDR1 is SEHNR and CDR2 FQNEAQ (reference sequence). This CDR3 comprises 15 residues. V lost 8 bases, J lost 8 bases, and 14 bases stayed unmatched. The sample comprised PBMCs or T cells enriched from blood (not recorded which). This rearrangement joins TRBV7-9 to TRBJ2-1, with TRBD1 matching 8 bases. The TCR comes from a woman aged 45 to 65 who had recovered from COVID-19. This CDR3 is CASEPAETGDDEQFF. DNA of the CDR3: TGTGCCAGCGAACCGGCCGAGACAGGGGACGATGAGCAGTTCTTC. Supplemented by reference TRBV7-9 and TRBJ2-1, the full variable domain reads DTGVSQNPRHKITKRGQNVTFRCDPISEHNRLYWYRQTLGQGPEFLTYFQNEAQLEKSRLLSDRFSAERPKGSFSTLEIQRTEQGDSAMYLCASEPAETGDDEQFFGPGTRLTVL.